This entry lists 29 T cell receptor beta chains sequenced from one sample in a study of blood T cell repertoires in COVID-19. TCRdb keeps only in-frame clones here, not all; method: immunoSEQ multiplex PCR. The sample yields roughly 250,000 clones, more than 75% seen once. Sequencing was carried out using peripheral blood. The receptors derive from a man in his forties who had recovered from COVID-19.

V is TRBV10-3 and J is TRBJ1-2; 9 bases are shared with TRBD1. The CDR3 length is 14 residues. The germline CDR1 and CDR2 sequences are ENHRY and SYGVKD. The ends lost 0 bases at V and 8 bases at J; junction bases unmatched: 4. In DNA, the CDR3 is TGTGCCATCAGTGAGTCAGGACAGGGGAGCGGCTACACCTTC. Translating it yields CAISESGQGSGYTF.

The V gene is TRBV27, the J gene TRBJ2-5; 7 bases align to TRBD2. The length of the CDR3 is 15 residues. The V and J ends lost 4 bases and 2 bases, in that order; junction bases with no gene match: 7. The germline V gene has CDR1 MNHEY and CDR2 SMNVEV (reference sequence). Here the CDR3 DNA reads TGTGCCAGCAGTTCCCCAGGGCGGGGGCAAGAGACCCAGTACTTC. Its protein product is CASSSPGRGQETQYF.

Many counts were recorded for this clone. The chain is built from TRBV19 and TRBJ2-3; TRBD1 is a possible D gene (6 bases). The CDR3 length is 16 residues. Germline V gene data show CDR1 as LNHDA and CDR2 as SQIVND (reference sequence). The V and J ends lost 4 bases and 4 bases respectively, with 18 bases between them. The CDR3 sequence is CASSTTGFGSPDTQYF. The CDR3 DNA sequence: TGTGCCAGTAGTACAACAGGGTTCGGTTCCCCAGATACGCAGTATTTT.

This chain connects TRBV30 to TRBJ2-7, with D possibly being TRBD1 (6 bases). The CDR3 runs 13 residues. Germline V lookup: CDR1 GTSNPN, CDR2 SVGIG (reference sequence). Deletions cut 2 bases from V and 2 bases from J, with 10 bases between. CDR3 in amino acids: CAWSIGGAYEQYF. Written as DNA, the CDR3 is TGTGCCTGGAGTATAGGGGGAGCCTACGAGCAGTACTTC.

The chain carries TRBV11-2 and TRBJ1-6; 10 positions agree with TRBD1. The CDR3 is 15 amino acids. CDR1 is SGHAT and CDR2 is FQNNGV in the germline V gene. Trimming took 6 bases from V and 10 from J; bases not matched to a gene: 9. CDR3 in amino acids: CASRLGQGSWSPLHF. CDR3 DNA sequence: TGTGCCAGCAGACTGGGACAGGGGTCATGGTCACCCCTCCACTTT.

The V call is TRBV7-2, the J call TRBJ1-2, with 12 bases matching TRBD1. Trimming cost V 11 bases and J 6 bases; bases outside gene matches: 7. This CDR3 has 13 residues. CDR1 is SGHTA and CDR2 is FQGNSA in the germline V gene. CDR3 loop: CAGDRGPVHGYTF. The CDR3 DNA is TGTGCCGGGGACAGGGGGCCTGTCCATGGCTACACCTTC.

The V gene is TRBV10-1, the J gene TRBJ2-3; 12 bases align to TRBD2. After removal of 6 bases from V and 4 bases from J, the junction contained 11 bases not matched to a gene. The CDR3 loop spans 17 amino acids. The germline V gene encodes CDR1 WNHNN and CDR2 SYGVQD (reference sequence). The CDR3 spells CASSPRPGLAGSDTQYF. In nucleotides, the CDR3 is TGCGCCAGCAGCCCCCGACCGGGACTAGCGGGTTCAGATACGCAGTATTTT.

J is TRBJ2-5 and V is TRBV10-3, with 9 nucleotides matching TRBD1. The V and J ends lost 9 bases and 1 base, in that order; junction bases with no gene match: 3. The germline gives CDR1 ENHRY, CDR2 SYGVKD. The CDR3 length is 13 residues. The CDR3 nucleotides read TGTGCCATTACAGGGGGCCCCCAAGAGACCCAGTACTTC. Encoded protein: CAITGGPQETQYF.

The chain recombines TRBV5-1 with TRBJ1-1; 9 nucleotides match TRBD1. The germline V gene has CDR1 SGHRS and CDR2 YFSETQ. The CDR3 runs 15 residues. After removal of 1 base from V and 5 bases from J, the junction contained 6 bases not matched to a gene. The CDR3 DNA reads TGCGCCAGCAGCTTGTTTGGGGACAGGGTTACTGAAGCTTTCTTT. Translation: CASSLFGDRVTEAFF.

V is TRBV19 and J is TRBJ1-4; D is unresolved. Germline-derived CDR1 and CDR2 are LNHDA and SQIVND (reference sequence). This CDR3 contains 15 residues. The V and J ends lost 1 base and 2 bases respectively, with 8 bases between them. The CDR3 is CASSIAYRTNEKLFF. Written as DNA, the CDR3 is TGTGCCAGTAGTATAGCGTACCGGACTAATGAAAAACTGTTTTTT.

Details on this clone: The germline gene is not matched at one end of the junction; a read error may be the cause. The chain is built from TRBV24-1 and TRBJ2-7, with a possible D match to TRBD1 (5 bases). Germline lookup yields CDR1 KGHDR and CDR2 SFDVKD. The CDR3 runs to 11 residues. The CDR3 region is CATSDGLHRFF. The CDR3 region has the DNA TGTGCCACCAGTGACGGCCTTCACAGGTTCTTC.

This clone was detected once. This chain uses TRBV11-2 with TRBJ2-1; 15 nucleotides agree with TRBD2. CDR1 and CDR2 from the germline V gene are SGHAT and FQNNGV. This CDR3 comprises 16 residues. The junction had 5 bases not matched to a gene; V was cut back by 4 bases and J by 7 bases. This chain's CDR3 is CASSWTSGRGRNEQFF. DNA of the CDR3: TGTGCCAGCAGCTGGACTAGCGGGAGGGGGAGGAATGAGCAGTTCTTC.

Here the CDR3 reads CASSPPLAVYEQYF. The DNA of the CDR3 is TGTGCCAGCTCACCACCCCTAGCGGTCTACGAGCAGTACTTC. The chain carries TRBV18 and TRBJ2-7, with 7 nucleotides matching TRBD2. Looked up from germline, CDR1 is KGHSH and CDR2 is LQKENI. Trimming took 0 bases from V and 3 from J; bases not matched to a gene: 2. The length of the CDR3 is 14 residues.

V is TRBV3-1 (or the pseudogene TRBV3-2) and J is TRBJ1-5; D uncertain. CDR1 is LGHDT and CDR2 is YNNKEL in the germline V gene (reference sequence). This CDR3 contains 15 residues. V shed 0 bases and J shed 0 bases, with 6 bases lying between them. CDR3 sequence reads: CASSQEGYSNQPQHF. CDR3 nucleotide sequence: TGTGCCAGCAGCCAAGAGGGCTATAGCAATCAGCCCCAGCATTTT.

The V gene is TRBV4-1, the J gene TRBJ1-2, with 7 bases aligning to TRBD1. Losses at the gene ends were 1 base for V and 3 bases for J; bases not matched to a gene: 5. Germline V gene lookup returns CDR1 MGHRA and CDR2 YSYEKL. The CDR3 covers 15 residues. The CDR3 DNA reads TGCGCCAGCAGCCAAGGACAGGGATTTTACTATGGCTACACCTTC. Encoded protein: CASSQGQGFYYGYTF.

The J gene is TRBJ2-2, the V gene TRBV18; D gene ambiguous. V was pared by 3 bases and J by 3 bases, with 8 bases between. Germline values: CDR1 KGHSH, CDR2 LQKENI. The CDR3 totals 14 residues. The CDR3 nucleotides read TGTGCCAGCTCACCCCTTGGAGACACCGGGGAGCTGTTTTTT. Its protein product is CASSPLGDTGELFF.

This chain joins TRBV28 and TRBJ1-1, with a possible D match to TRBD1 (6 bases). V lost 5 bases and J 3 bases, leaving 16 bases between the germline ends. The CDR3 runs to 15 residues. CDR1 and CDR2 from the germline V gene are MDHEN and SYDVKM. Here the CDR3 DNA reads TGTGCCAGCAGTCTGGACAGAGCGGGATACACTGAAGCTTTCTTT. Translation gives CASSLDRAGYTEAFF.

The chain carries TRBV6-5 and TRBJ1-1; 9 bases map to TRBD1. Germline trimming cut 5 bases from V and 1 base from J; bases unmatched to any gene: 5. The CDR3 is 15 amino acids. Germline lookup yields CDR1 MNHEY and CDR2 SVGAGI. The CDR3 loop reads CASSPWDRANTEAFF. DNA for the CDR3: TGTGCCAGCAGTCCGTGGGACAGGGCGAACACTGAAGCTTTCTTT.

The table lists this clone with a count of one. The rearrangement joins TRBV20-1 to TRBJ2-5; 10 positions match TRBD2. Germline V CDR1 and CDR2: DFQATT, SNEGSKA (reference sequence). J gave up 3 bases and V 3 bases, and 7 bases lay outside the gene matches. The CDR3 is 15 residues long. The CDR3 nucleotides read TGCAGTGCTAGTGGAGTAGCGGGAGGTGAAGAGACCCAGTACTTC. Translated, it gives CSASGVAGGEETQYF.

The gene calls are TRBV27 and TRBJ2-7; a weak D match, TRBD2 (6 bases). CDR3 length: 13 residues. The V and J ends lost 5 bases and 4 bases respectively, with 12 bases between them. Germline V gives CDR1 MNHEY, CDR2 SMNVEV (reference sequence). The DNA for the CDR3 is TGTGCCAGCAGTCCGGGACTTCATTACGAGCAGTACTTC. Its translation: CASSPGLHYEQYF.

V and J are TRBV9 and TRBJ2-7, with TRBD2 matching 10 bases. V dropped 4 bases and J dropped 1; count of bases not matched to a gene: 2. The germline V gene encodes CDR1 SGDLS and CDR2 YYNGEE. The length of the CDR3 is 14 residues. Here the CDR3 DNA reads TGTGCCAGCAGCTTGGGACTAGCGTCCTACGAGCAGTACTTC. Encoded protein: CASSLGLASYEQYF. The complete variable domain, with remaining parts taken from reference TRBV9 and TRBJ2-7, reads DSGVTQTPKHLITATGQRVTLRCSPRSGDLSVYWYQQSLDQGLQFLIQYYNGEERAKGNILERFSAQQFPDLHSELNLSSLELGDSALYFCASSLGLASYEQYFGPGTRLTVT.

This chain connects TRBV18 to TRBJ1-1; no firm D call. This CDR3 comprises 14 residues. Germline CDR1 is KGHSH and CDR2 is LQKENI. The germline V and J ends were trimmed by 4 bases and 0 bases, with 9 bases remaining between them. CDR3 coding DNA: TGTGCCAGCTCACAATCGGAGGTGAACACTGAAGCTTTCTTT. Translating gives CASSQSEVNTEAFF.

The V call is TRBV6-5, the J call TRBJ2-7; D may be TRBD1 (6 bases). The CDR3 extends over 14 amino acids. Trimming took 5 bases from V and 9 from J, leaving 20 bases between them. Germline V gene data show CDR1 as MNHEY and CDR2 as SVGAGI. The CDR3 region has the DNA TGTGCCAGCAGTCCCCTCCAGAGGGGGAGCGGGCAGTACTTC. Protein sequence: CASSPLQRGSGQYF.

This chain links TRBV2 with TRBJ1-2; TRBD1 is a possible D gene (6 bases). This CDR3 has 14 amino acids. Trimming cost V 9 bases and J 3 bases, with 17 bases left between them. From germline, CDR1 is SNHLY and CDR2 FYNNEI. For the CDR3, the DNA is TGTGCCAGAAAAGACAGGAACCCGGACTATGGCTACACCTTC. Translated: CARKDRNPDYGYTF.

This chain joins TRBV18 and TRBJ2-5; D perhaps matches TRBD2 (6 bases). V was pared by 0 bases and J by 3 bases, with 11 bases between. Germline assignment: CDR1 KGHSH and CDR2 LQKENI. This CDR3 is built from 15 residues. In DNA, the CDR3 is TGTGCCAGCTCACCACCCTGGGGACTGAAAGAGACCCAGTACTTC. Protein product: CASSPPWGLKETQYF.

The V and J genes are TRBV27 and TRBJ2-3; 11 bases line up with TRBD2. The ends lost 5 bases at V and 0 bases at J; junction bases unmatched: 4. The CDR3 is made up of 16 amino acids. In germline, CDR1 is MNHEY, CDR2 SMNVEV (reference sequence). The CDR3 loop reads CASSALAGVSTDTQYF. The CDR3 nucleotides are TGTGCCAGCAGTGCACTAGCGGGAGTAAGCACAGATACGCAGTATTTT.

This clone was seen a single time. This chain connects TRBV27 to TRBJ2-7, with 11 bases aligning to TRBD1. Unmatched junction bases numbered 5, after V lost 6 bases and J lost 4 bases. The CDR3 sequence is 14 residues long. Per the germline V gene, CDR1 is MNHEY and CDR2 is SMNVEV (reference sequence). The CDR3 bases are TGTGCCAGCAGGCATGGACAGGGGGCGTACGAGCAGTACTTC. Translating it yields CASRHGQGAYEQYF.

The rearrangement uses TRBV9 and TRBJ1-2; 8 nucleotides line up with TRBD1. CDR1 is SGDLS and CDR2 is YYNGEE in the germline V gene. The V segment lost 3 bases and the J segment 8 bases; nucleotides outside the gene matches: 9. The CDR3 contains 14 residues. The CDR3 sequence: CASSASDRARGYTF. CDR3 nucleotide sequence: TGTGCCAGCAGCGCCTCGGACAGGGCACGGGGCTACACCTTC.

CDR3 protein: CASSWGVTGNQPQHF. The DNA for the CDR3 is TGTGCCAGCAGCTGGGGGGTTACAGGCAATCAGCCCCAGCATTTT. This chain links TRBV5-6 with TRBJ1-5; maybe TRBD1 (5 bases). CDR3 size: 15 residues. The ends were cut back, 3 bases at V and 2 bases at J, with 12 bases in the middle. Germline-derived CDR1 and CDR2 are SGHDT and YYEEEE.